This T cell receptor beta chain was recovered during a study of early T cells in non-severe SARS-CoV-2 infection. Study-wide results and limits: Database matching using VDJdb favored anti-spike CD8 responses, with private and CD4 specificities left missing.

TCRdb reprocessed the 5' RACE reads with MiXCR, giving one entry per CDR3 protein. The profile shows approximately 110,000 distinct CDR3 sequences, more than 13% of them singletons. The CDR3 has 13 residues. V dropped 5 bases and J dropped 5 bases, with 12 bases sitting between them. Looked up from germline, CDR1 is MNHEY and CDR2 is SMNVEV (reference sequence). Only a few counts were recorded for this clonotype. Its antigen is undetermined. The specimen was whole blood. The J gene is TRBJ1-2, the V gene TRBV27; D possibly corresponds to TRBD1 (6 bases). The source is an adult who was a healthcare worker with PCR-confirmed SARS-CoV-2 infection or an uninfected control (not recorded which). CDR3 amino acids: CASSPRGGYGYTF. DNA for the CDR3: TGTGCCAGCAGTCCAAGGGGGGGTTATGGCTACACCTTC.